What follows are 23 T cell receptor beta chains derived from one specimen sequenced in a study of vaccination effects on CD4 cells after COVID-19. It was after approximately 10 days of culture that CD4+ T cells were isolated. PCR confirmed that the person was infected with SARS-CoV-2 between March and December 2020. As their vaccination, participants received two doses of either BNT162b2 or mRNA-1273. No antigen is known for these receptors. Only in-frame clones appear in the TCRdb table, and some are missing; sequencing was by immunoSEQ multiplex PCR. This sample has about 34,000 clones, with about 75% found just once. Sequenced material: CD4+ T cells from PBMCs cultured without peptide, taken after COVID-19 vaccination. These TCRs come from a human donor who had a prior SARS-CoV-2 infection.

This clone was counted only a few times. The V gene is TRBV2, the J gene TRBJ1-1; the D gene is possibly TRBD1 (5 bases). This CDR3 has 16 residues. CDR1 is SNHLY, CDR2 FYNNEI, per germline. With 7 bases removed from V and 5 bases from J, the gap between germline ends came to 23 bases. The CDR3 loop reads CASILGGLGRGTEAFF. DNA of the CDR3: TGTGCCAGCATCCTCGGGGGACTGGGCCGGGGAACTGAAGCTTTCTTT.

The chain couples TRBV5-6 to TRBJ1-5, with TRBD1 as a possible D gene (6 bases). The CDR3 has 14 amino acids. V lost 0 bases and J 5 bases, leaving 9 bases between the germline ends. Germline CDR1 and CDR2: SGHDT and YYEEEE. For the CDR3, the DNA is TGTGCCAGCAGCTTGGTAGGGGGGGATCAGCCCCAGCATTTT. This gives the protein CASSLVGGDQPQHF.

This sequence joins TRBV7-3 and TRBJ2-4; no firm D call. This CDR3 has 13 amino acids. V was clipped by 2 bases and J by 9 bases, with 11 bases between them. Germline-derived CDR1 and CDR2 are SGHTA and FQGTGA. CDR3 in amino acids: CASSLAEQSIQYF. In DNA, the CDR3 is TGTGCCAGCAGCTTAGCAGAGCAAAGCATTCAGTACTTC.

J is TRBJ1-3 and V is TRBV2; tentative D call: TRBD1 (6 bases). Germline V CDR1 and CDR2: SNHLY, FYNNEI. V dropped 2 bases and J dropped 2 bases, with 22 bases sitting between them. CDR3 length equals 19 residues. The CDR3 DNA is TGTGCCAGCAGTGAAAGGGGCACTTCTTGGACAGTGGCTGGAAACACCATATATTTT. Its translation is CASSERGTSWTVAGNTIYF. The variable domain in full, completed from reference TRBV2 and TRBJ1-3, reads EPEVTQTPSHQVTQMGQEVILRCVPISNHLYFYWYRQILGQKVEFLVSFYNNEISEKSEIFDDQFSVERPDGSNFTLKIRSTKLEDSAMYFCASSERGTSWTVAGNTIYFGEGSWLTVV.

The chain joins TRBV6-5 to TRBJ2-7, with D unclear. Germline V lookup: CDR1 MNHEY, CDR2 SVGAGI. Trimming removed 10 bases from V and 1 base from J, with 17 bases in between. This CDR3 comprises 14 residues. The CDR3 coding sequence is TGTGCCACCCGGCGTCTAGTTAGTTCCTACGAGCAGTACTTC. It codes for CATRRLVSSYEQYF.

The CDR3 bases are TGTGCCAGCAGCTTAGGGACAGTTGAGCAGTACTTC. Protein sequence: CASSLGTVEQYF. The J gene is TRBJ2-7, the V gene TRBV7-9, with D maybe TRBD1 (6 bases). The germline V and J ends were trimmed by 1 base and 7 bases, with 8 bases remaining between them. Looked up from germline, CDR1 is SEHNR and CDR2 is FQNEAQ (reference sequence). This CDR3 is built from 12 residues.

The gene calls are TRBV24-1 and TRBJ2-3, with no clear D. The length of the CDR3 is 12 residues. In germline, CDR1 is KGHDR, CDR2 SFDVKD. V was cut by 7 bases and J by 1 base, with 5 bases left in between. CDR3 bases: TGTGCCACCAGGGGCGGCACAGATACGCAGTATTTT. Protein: CATRGGTDTQYF.

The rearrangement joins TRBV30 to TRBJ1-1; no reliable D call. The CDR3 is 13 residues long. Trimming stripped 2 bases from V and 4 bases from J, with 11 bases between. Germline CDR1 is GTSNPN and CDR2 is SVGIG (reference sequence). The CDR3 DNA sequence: TGTGCCTGGAGTAGAAGTGGGAGCACTGAAGCTTTCTTT. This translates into CAWSRSGSTEAFF.

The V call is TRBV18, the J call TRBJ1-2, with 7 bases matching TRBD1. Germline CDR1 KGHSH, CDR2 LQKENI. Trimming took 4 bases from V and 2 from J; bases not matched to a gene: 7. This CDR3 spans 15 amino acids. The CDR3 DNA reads TGTGCCAGCTCACGGGGACAGACTTCAAACTATGGCTACACCTTC. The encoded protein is CASSRGQTSNYGYTF.

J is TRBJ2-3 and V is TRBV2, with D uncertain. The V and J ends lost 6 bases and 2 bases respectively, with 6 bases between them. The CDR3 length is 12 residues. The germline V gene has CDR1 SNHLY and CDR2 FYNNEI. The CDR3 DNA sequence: TGTGCCAGCAGCGGCACCACAGATACGCAGTATTTT. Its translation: CASSGTTDTQYF.

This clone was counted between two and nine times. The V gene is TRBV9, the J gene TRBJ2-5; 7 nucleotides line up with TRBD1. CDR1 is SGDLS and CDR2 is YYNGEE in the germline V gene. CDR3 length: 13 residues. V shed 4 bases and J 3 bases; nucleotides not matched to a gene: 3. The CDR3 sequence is CASSFGTEETQYF. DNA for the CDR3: TGTGCCAGCAGCTTCGGGACAGAAGAGACCCAGTACTTC.

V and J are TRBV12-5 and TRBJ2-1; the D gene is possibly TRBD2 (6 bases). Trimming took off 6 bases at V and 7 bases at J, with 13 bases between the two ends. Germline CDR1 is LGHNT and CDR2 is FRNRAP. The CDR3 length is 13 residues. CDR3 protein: CASGPTSRNEQFF. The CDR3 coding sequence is TGTGCTAGTGGCCCGACTAGTAGAAATGAGCAGTTCTTC.

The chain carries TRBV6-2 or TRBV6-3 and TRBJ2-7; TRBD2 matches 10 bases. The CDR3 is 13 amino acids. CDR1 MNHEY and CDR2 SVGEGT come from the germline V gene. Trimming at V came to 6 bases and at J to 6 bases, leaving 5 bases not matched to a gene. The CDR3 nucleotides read TGTGCCAGCAGCACGATAGCGGGAGGCGAGCAGTACTTC. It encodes CASSTIAGGEQYF.

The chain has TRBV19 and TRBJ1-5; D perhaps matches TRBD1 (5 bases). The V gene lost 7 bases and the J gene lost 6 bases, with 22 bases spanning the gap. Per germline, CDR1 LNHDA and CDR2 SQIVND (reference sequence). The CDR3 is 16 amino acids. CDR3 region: CASTVSPGGTTQPQHF. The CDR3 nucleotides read TGTGCCAGTACCGTGTCCCCCGGGGGGACGACTCAGCCCCAGCATTTT.

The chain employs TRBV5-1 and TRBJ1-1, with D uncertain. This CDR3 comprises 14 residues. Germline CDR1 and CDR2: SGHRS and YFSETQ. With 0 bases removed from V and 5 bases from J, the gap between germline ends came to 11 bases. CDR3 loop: CASSLALGSTEAFF. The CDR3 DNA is TGCGCCAGCAGCTTGGCTCTGGGGAGTACTGAAGCTTTCTTT.

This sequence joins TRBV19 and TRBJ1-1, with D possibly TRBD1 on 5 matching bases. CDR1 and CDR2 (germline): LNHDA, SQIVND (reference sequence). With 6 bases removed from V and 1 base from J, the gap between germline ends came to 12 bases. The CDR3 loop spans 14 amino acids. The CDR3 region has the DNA TGTGCCAGTAGGACCCAGGGTGGGAACACTGAAGCTTTCTTT. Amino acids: CASRTQGGNTEAFF.

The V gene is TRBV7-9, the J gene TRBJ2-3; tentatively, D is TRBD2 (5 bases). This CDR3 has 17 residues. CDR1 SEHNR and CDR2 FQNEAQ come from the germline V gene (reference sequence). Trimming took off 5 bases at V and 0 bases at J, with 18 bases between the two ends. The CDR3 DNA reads TGTGCCAGCAGCCCGCCCCCCTTAGCGCCAAGCACAGATACGCAGTATTTT. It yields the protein CASSPPPLAPSTDTQYF. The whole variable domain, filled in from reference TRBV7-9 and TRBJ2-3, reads DTGVSQNPRHKITKRGQNVTFRCDPISEHNRLYWYRQTLGQGPEFLTYFQNEAQLEKSRLLSDRFSAERPKGSFSTLEIQRTEQGDSAMYLCASSPPPLAPSTDTQYFGPGTRLTVL.

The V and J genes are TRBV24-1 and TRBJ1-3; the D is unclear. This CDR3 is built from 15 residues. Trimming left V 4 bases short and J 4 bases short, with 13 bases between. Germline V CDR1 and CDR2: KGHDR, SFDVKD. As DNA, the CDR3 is TGTGCCACCAGTGACCCGACCGGACCCGGAAACACCATATATTTT. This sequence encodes CATSDPTGPGNTIYF.

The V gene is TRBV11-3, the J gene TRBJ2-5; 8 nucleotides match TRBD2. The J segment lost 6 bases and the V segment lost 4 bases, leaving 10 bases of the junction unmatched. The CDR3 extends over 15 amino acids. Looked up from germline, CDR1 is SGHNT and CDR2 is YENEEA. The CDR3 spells CASSSYAGGGQTQYF. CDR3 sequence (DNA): TGTGCCAGCAGCTCCTACGCGGGAGGAGGGCAGACCCAGTACTTC.

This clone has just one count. CDR3 DNA: TGTGCCAGCAGAGTCGGACAGGCGTCAAACACCATATATTTT. This gives the protein CASRVGQASNTIYF. This chain links TRBV6-5 with TRBJ1-3; TRBD1 matches at 7 bases. V lost 6 bases and J lost 6; bases outside the gene matches: 8. The germline gives CDR1 MNHEY, CDR2 SVGAGI. The CDR3 has 14 amino acids.

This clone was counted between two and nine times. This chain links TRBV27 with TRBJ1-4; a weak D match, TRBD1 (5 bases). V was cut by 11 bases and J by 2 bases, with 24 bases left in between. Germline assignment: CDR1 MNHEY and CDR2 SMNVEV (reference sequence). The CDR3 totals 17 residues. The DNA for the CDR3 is TGTGCCCCCACGAGGCAGGGTAGGATAACGACTAATGAAAAACTGTTTTTT. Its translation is CAPTRQGRITTNEKLFF.

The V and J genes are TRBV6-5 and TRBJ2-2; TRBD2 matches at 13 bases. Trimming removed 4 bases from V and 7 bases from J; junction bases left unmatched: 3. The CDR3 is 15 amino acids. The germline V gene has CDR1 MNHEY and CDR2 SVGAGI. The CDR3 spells CASSWTSGRNGELFF. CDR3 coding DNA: TGTGCCAGCAGTTGGACTAGCGGGAGAAACGGGGAGCTGTTTTTT.

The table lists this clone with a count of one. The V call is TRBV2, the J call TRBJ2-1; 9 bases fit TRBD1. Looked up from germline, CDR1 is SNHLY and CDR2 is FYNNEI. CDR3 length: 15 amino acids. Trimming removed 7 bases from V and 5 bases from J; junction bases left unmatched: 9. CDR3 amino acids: CASNRDRAVHNEQFF. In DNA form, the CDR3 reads TGTGCCAGCAATCGGGACAGGGCCGTCCACAATGAGCAGTTCTTC.